This T cell receptor beta chain was obtained from a study of cytomegalovirus exposure and HLA in healthy donors (dated by TCRdb to 2015 to 2018). About the investigation overall: An earlier analysis of roughly 630 of the donors reported roughly 270 Gb of sequence data and roughly 100 million unique TCR beta sequences from roughly 180 million T cells. The number of typed donors differed by locus: roughly 629-640 for A, B, C, DRB1 and DQB1; approximately 520 for DQA1; approximately 600 for DPA1; and some 430 for DPB1. In an earlier analysis of about 590 of the donors, high-throughput TCR beta sequencing was used to judge whether each TCR beta V gene segment behaved as functional or pseudogenic. The study aimed to test whether signatures of past pathogen exposure could be identified by cataloging public T cell receptors. A later analysis re-examined previously published TCR beta repertoires from roughly 720 donors and added high-resolution HLA genotyping to investigate patterns of TCR occurrence. In a later genetic analysis, genome-wide SNP genotypes for about three fifths of the 666 donors were used, and that subset was treated as a discovery cohort. HLA typing covered class I and class II loci at four-digit resolution. High-throughput TCR immunosequencing, statistical association of individual TCRs with disease status, and machine learning were combined to predict cytomegalovirus infection status. Every repertoire in the discovery cohort had been generated on one and the same sequencing platform. On average, roughly 250,000 unique TCR beta nucleotide sequences were sequenced per donor among some 420 genotyped donors of the cohort, with 15% to 20% of those sequences being non-productive. Because of strong linkage in the cohort, roughly five DR-DQ haplotypes were treated as single units for association and clustering. Roughly 300 gigabases of sequencing data and 91 million or so unique TCR sequences made up an early release that covered over 550 HLA-typed donors. In the later analysis, no new phenotypic data were used to find candidate immune exposures; instead, reliance was placed on TCR beta sequences and their occurrence across donors. Along with the approximately 700-subject first cohort, a separate validation cohort of about 110 different subjects was used. Of the 300 to 400 genotyped donors, about 84% fell in the genetic ancestry cluster associated with self-reported Caucasian donors. Donor age, sex, ethnicity and CMV serostatus were collected together with the repertoire data. Using immunosequencing, the study profiled T cell repertoires from about 610 subjects and related those repertoires to cytomegalovirus serostatus. The investigation overall reported the following: The study listed 164 TCR beta chains as associated with cytomegalovirus. A few of the identified cytomegalovirus-associated TCR beta chains were confirmed in vitro to be specific for cytomegalovirus antigens. The presence/absence analyses assumed that sequencing depth was roughly uniform across donors, and that assumption may not be true. It was suggested by the authors that the approach could potentially be generalized to other disease states and immunological phenotypes. Immune exposure information for the cohort was limited to CMV serostatus. Several of the top co-occurrence clusters appeared to be linked to parvovirus B19, influenza, CMV and Epstein-Barr virus, according to a later analysis. A later analysis associated approximately 17,000 TCR beta sequences with specific HLA alleles at a false discovery rate of 0.05. A further reported finding was that TCR beta sequences accurately predicted the HLA-A and HLA-B alleles for most subjects in the first cohort. In an earlier analysis of some 540 of the donors, most TCR beta V segments appeared in productive rearrangements about 87% or about 30% of the time, broadly matching IMGT annotations. A cluster of highly shared sequence variants was judged likely to represent a technical artifact of the sequencing pipeline. A later genetic analysis associated a missense DCLRE1C variant with V-gene and J-gene trimming of TCR beta chains, and an independent cohort replicated the association. The earlier analysis of approximately 560 of the donors excluded some 16 rarely observed V segments, including chromosome 9 orphons, because counts were too low. HLA typing was unavailable for some donors at each locus, so association tests used only the typed subset. Most TCR sequences were observed very rarely across donors, whereas some public TCRs were present in many individuals. Only TCR beta chains were sequenced in this cohort, and the absence of alpha or paired-chain data limited detectable features. According to a later analysis, most CMV-associated TCR beta chains appeared to be HLA-restricted, and the HLA associations seemed to be driven largely by CMV exposure. In a later genetic analysis, fewer N-insertions in productive TCRs were reported among donors in an Asian-associated ancestry cluster than the 666-donor mean. Correlated functional status among segregating V segments might reflect linkage disequilibrium, but an unknown experimental factor could not be ruled out. Some IMGT-functional V segments, including TRBV6-2 and TRBV6-3, could not be distinguished by the 87-base-pair reads and were therefore excluded. Assigning TCR associations to individual alleles was difficult when HLA alleles, especially DR and DQ, strongly co-occurred. A later analysis found that HLA-associated TCR beta chains were more clonally expanded and had lower generation probabilities than equally common non-associated chains. Cytomegalovirus status was reported to be diagnosed by the classifier with high specificity and sensitivity in both the original and validation cohorts. According to a later analysis, TCR association rates differed among HLA loci, with DRB1 alleles showing the most associated TCRs and HLA-C alleles showing the fewest.

Regarding this clone: Its antigen has not been determined. No per-base quality is available; no much larger clone lies one base away. Other DNA sequences within the sample encode an identical CDR3.

In total, over 600 healthy bone marrow donors made up the cohort. At the time of sampling, every cohort member was nominally healthy, though immune exposures that went unrecorded were likely present. The donor tested CMV seronegative, placing the donor among the 350 or so seronegative members of the cohort. A peripheral blood sample was collected from each donor, and TCR beta sequencing was performed on peripheral blood mononuclear cells. Genomic DNA was extracted from the blood cell samples with the Qiagen DNeasy Blood Extraction Kit. Libraries were built with the immunoSEQ multiplex PCR assay. A mixture of 60 forward primers for TCR Vbeta segments and 13 reverse primers for TCR Jbeta segments was used in the multiplex PCR. A multiplex PCR assay on genomic DNA amplified the CDR3 region of rearranged TCR beta genes. On the Illumina HiSeq System, the amplified TCR beta libraries were sequenced as 87-base-pair reads. Concerning the study's data processing: Across the roughly 700 repertoires, a later analysis counted some 80 million unique TCR beta chains, 9 million to 14 million of which were shared by at least two donors. To remove PCR and sequencing errors, raw reads were error-corrected and collapsed into unique sequences using a nearest-neighbor algorithm that merged closely related sequences. Alignment of CDR3 sequences to IMGT reference sequences was used to assign V, D and J gene segments. For a sequence to be retained, at least a six-nucleotide match to both a V gene segment and a J gene segment was required. Rearrangements were classified as productive when the CDR3 lacked stop codons and remained in frame with V and J, and all other rearrangements were classified as non-productive. Following IMGT convention, CDR3 was defined as the stretch from the second conserved V-encoded cysteine to the conserved J-encoded phenylalanine. The earlier analysis of about 610 of the donors excluded sequences that lacked an unambiguous match to a single V gene segment. In an earlier analysis of a few hundred of the donors, V segments were called functional above 56.7% productive rearrangements and were called segregating when the between-donor standard deviation exceeded 5%. A statistical classification framework was developed to diagnose cytomegalovirus status using the catalog of TCR beta chain sequences. In a later analysis, TCR nucleotide sequences were compared against IMGT/GENE-DB human TR gene sequences so that V and J genes could be assigned. The TCRdist pipeline was used in a later analysis to assign CDR3 sequences and most-parsimonious VDJ recombination scenarios. In a later analysis, each TCR beta chain was defined by its CDR3 amino acid sequence together with its V-gene family, and reads lacking a unique V-gene family were excluded. As a way to deal with suspected cross-contamination and a sequencing artifact, a later analysis dropped 592 nucleotide sequences that were highly shared and had low generation probability. For each public chain, a later analysis derived a clonal expansion index from normalized ranks of inferred template counts within each repertoire. In a later analysis, generation probabilities were computed using a VDJ recombination model fitted to out-of-frame rearrangements, and the results were checked against IGoR. A later analysis scored TCR-TCR, TCR-HLA and TCR-CMV co-occurrence with hypergeometric tests, applying a repertoire-size bias correction to TCR pairs. A later analysis estimated false discovery rates by permuting HLA or CMV assignments 20 times. In a later analysis, co-occurring TCRs were grouped with DBSCAN, and TCRdist sequence similarity was added when clustering was performed within HLA-allele-positive subsets. Repertoires with fewer than 30,000 or more than 120,000 public chains were left out of co-occurrence clustering, as were about 5 repertoires with anomalous nucleotide sharing. TCRdb retrieved this table from immuneACCESS and kept in-frame rearrangements only. Not all clones are present; in checked studies, unresolved V genes account for under half, and no reason is known for the remainder. V, J and clone size are those of that table, while D and trimming were read from the DNA. In this sample the table shows over 150,000 clones, roughly four fifths of which occur a single time. The ten largest clones add up to just under 3% of the sample.

The CDR1 and CDR2 encoded by the germline V gene are MDHEN and SYDVKM. V loses 2 bases, J loses 5 bases, and the germline ends lie 5 bases apart. From the cysteine up to the phenylalanine, the CDR3 has a length of 12 residues. Here the CDR3 DNA is all that survives: 36 bases in frame from base 1. Sequencing was performed on PBMCs. The TCR was taken from a male donor in good health and CMV-seronegative. Rearrangement joined TRBV28 to TRBJ2-3, with a weak D call of TRBD1 (5 bases match). The CDR3 region reads CASSLQGDTQYF. The DNA sequence is given as TGTGCCAGCAGTTTACAGGGAGATACGCAGTATTTT.